This T cell receptor beta chain was documented in a study of T cell responses to AZD1222 COVID-19 vaccine. Trimming pared 1 base from V and 2 bases from J, leaving 8 bases between. This CDR3 is built from 15 residues. Germline-derived CDR1 and CDR2 are SGHTA and FQGNSA. The method was immunoSEQ multiplex PCR; TCRdb's version includes in-frame clones alone and lacks a portion of them. The sample carries approximately 70,000 clones, around 86% recorded once. The specimen comprised peripheral blood, sampled on day 0 of AZD1222 vaccination. The receptor's source is an adult in good health. The rearrangement uses TRBV7-2 and TRBJ2-2; D ambiguous. The CDR3 nucleotides read TGTGCCAGCAGCTTAGTCCCAAGCAACACCGGGGAGCTGTTTTTT. It encodes CASSLVPSNTGELFF.